A selection of T cell receptor beta chains follows, all from one sample in a study of T-cell memory formation after mild COVID-19. TCRdb fed the 5' RACE reads into MiXCR, producing one record per CDR3 protein. Found here are about 290,000 distinct CDR3 sequences, about a sixth of them singletons; the top ten hold about a fifth. The specimen was PBMCs or a T cell subset sorted from them (not recorded which). All receptors come from a man younger than 30 who had mild COVID-19 (a few samples of this study predate the infection). Cell type and time point are not known. The CDR3 runs from the conserved cysteine through the conserved F or W. The D gene is left open where the match is weak. Expanded clones get a size class; other rows say once, few or many, or leave the size out.

CDR3aa,CDR3nt,abundance,d_gene,v_gene,j_gene
CASSFGGANTGELFF,TGTGCCAGCAGCTTCGGGGGGGCGAACACCGGGGAGCTGTTTTTT,many,TRBD2,TRBV7-3,TRBJ2-2
CASSQDTGQGGTQYF,TGTGCCAGCAGCCAAGATACTGGACAGGGTGGGACCCAGTACTTC,NA,TRBD1,TRBV4-2,TRBJ2-5
CASSLYGRETQYF,TGTGCCAGCAGCTTATATGGGAGGGAGACCCAGTACTTC,NA,NA,TRBV7-2,TRBJ2-5
CASSLGTGFVQPQHF,TGTGCCAGCAGTTTAGGGACAGGGTTTGTACAGCCCCAGCATTTT,few,TRBD1,TRBV12-3/TRBV12-4,TRBJ1-5
CASSLETGVTGELFF,TGTGCCAGCAGCTTGGAGACCGGGGTCACCGGGGAGCTGTTTTTT,few,NA,TRBV5-6,TRBJ2-2
CSAWDGYEQYF,TGCAGTGCCTGGGACGGCTACGAGCAGTACTTC,few,NA,TRBV20-1,TRBJ2-7
CASSPSQTDTQYF,TGTGCCAGCTCACCATCCCAGACAGATACGCAGTATTTT,many,NA,TRBV18,TRBJ2-3
CASSTQANTEAFF,TGTGCCAGCAGCACCCAGGCGAACACTGAAGCTTTCTTT,many,NA,TRBV7-2,TRBJ1-1
CASSLMIAAGAYRGYTF,TGTGCCAGCAGCCTGATGATAGCGGCAGGAGCCTATCGAGGCTACACCTTC,NA,NA,TRBV6-1,TRBJ1-2
CASSLFSPWAEAFF,TGTGCCAGCAGCTTATTCTCACCTTGGGCTGAAGCTTTCTTT,NA,NA,TRBV7-2,TRBJ1-1
CSARDRTRGSTDTQYF,TGCAGTGCTAGAGATAGGACCCGCGGGAGCACAGATACGCAGTATTTT,few,NA,TRBV20-1,TRBJ2-3
CASSPPWTGFDRDGYTF,TGTGCCAGCAGCCCCCCCTGGACCGGGTTCGATAGGGATGGCTACACCTTC,NA,NA,TRBV5-6,TRBJ1-2
CASSLGRGRTDTQYF,TGCGCCAGCAGCTTGGGGCGGGGTCGCACAGATACGCAGTATTTT,few,NA,TRBV5-1,TRBJ2-3
CASSLRTSGGETQYF,TGTGCCAGCAGCCTCCGGACTAGCGGGGGAGAGACCCAGTACTTC,NA,TRBD2,TRBV14,TRBJ2-5
CASSSTGPGPTNQPQHF,TGTGCCAGCAGCTCCACCGGACCGGGACCTACTAATCAGCCCCAGCATTTT,NA,NA,TRBV13,TRBJ1-5
CASNLLAGLREQFF,TGTGCCAGCAACCTACTAGCGGGGCTCCGCGAGCAGTTCTTC,few,TRBD2,TRBV7-2,TRBJ2-1
CASSSGAGGSTDTQYF,TGTGCCAGCAGCTCAGGGGCTGGCGGGAGCACAGATACGCAGTATTTT,NA,NA,TRBV7-2,TRBJ2-3
CASSGGGGKGNTIYF,TGTGCCAGCAGCGGAGGCGGGGGTAAAGGAAACACCATATATTTT,NA,NA,TRBV9,TRBJ1-3
CSGTGTYGYTF,TGCAGTGGAACAGGGACGTATGGCTACACCTTC,many,NA,TRBV20-1,TRBJ1-2
CASSLYPSGGDEQFF,TGTGCCAGCAGCTTATACCCCTCCGGGGGGGATGAGCAGTTCTTC,NA,TRBD2,TRBV7-2,TRBJ2-1
CASSLGLAGEETQYF,TGTGCCAGCAGCTTGGGACTAGCGGGGGAAGAGACCCAGTACTTC,few,TRBD2,TRBV7-7,TRBJ2-5
CASRTEGQSNEKLFF,TGCGCCAGCAGGACGGAGGGACAGAGTAATGAAAAACTGTTTTTT,few,TRBD1,TRBV5-1,TRBJ1-4
CASRPYNDYGYTF,TGTGCCAGCAGGCCATACAACGACTATGGCTACACCTTC,NA,NA,TRBV5-6,TRBJ1-2
CASSLDRGLQFF,TGTGCCAGCAGCTTGGACCGGGGACTACAGTTCTTC,few,TRBD2,TRBV2,TRBJ2-1
CASSSPGVYNEQFF,TGTGCCAGCAGCTCCCCGGGGGTTTACAATGAGCAGTTCTTC,few,NA,TRBV7-3,TRBJ2-1
CASSAQGVRTEAFF,TGTGCCAGTAGTGCGCAGGGGGTTCGGACTGAAGCTTTCTTT,NA,TRBD1,TRBV19,TRBJ1-1
CASSQLTGRQTQYF,TGTGCCAGCAGCCAACTGACAGGCAGGCAGACCCAGTACTTC,NA,NA,TRBV3-1,TRBJ2-5
CSARGTGKFYYGYTF,TGCAGTGCTAGGGGGACAGGCAAGTTCTACTATGGCTACACCTTC,NA,TRBD1,TRBV20-1,TRBJ1-2
CASSQIAGPSTDTQYF,TGTGCCAGCAGCCAAATAGCGGGGCCAAGCACAGATACGCAGTATTTT,NA,TRBD2,TRBV14,TRBJ2-3
CASSLDQEETQYF,TGTGCCAGCAGTTTAGACCAGGAAGAGACCCAGTACTTC,few,NA,TRBV28,TRBJ2-5
CASSSPGQGADEQFF,TGTGCCAGCAGTTCCCCGGGACAGGGGGCAGATGAGCAGTTCTTC,NA,TRBD1,TRBV6-5,TRBJ2-1
CASSQELGQVNQPQHF,TGCGCCAGCAGCCAAGAGTTAGGACAGGTCAATCAGCCCCAGCATTTT,NA,TRBD1,TRBV4-1,TRBJ1-5
CASSPQGGLSYEQYF,TGTGCCAGCAGCCCACAGGGGGGGCTCTCCTACGAGCAGTACTTC,few,NA,TRBV7-2,TRBJ2-7
CASTARVGADATGELFF,TGCGCCAGCACGGCTCGGGTGGGGGCCGATGCCACCGGGGAGCTGTTTTTT,few,NA,TRBV5-1,TRBJ2-2
CASTPGGRAYTDTQYF,TGTGCCAGCACCCCAGGTGGCAGAGCTTACACAGATACGCAGTATTTT,few,NA,TRBV7-8,TRBJ2-3
CSAPGTGAQLANYGYTF,TGCAGTGCTCCCGGGACAGGGGCCCAACTAGCTAACTATGGCTACACCTTC,many,TRBD1,TRBV20-1,TRBJ1-2
CSVGQMNTEAFF,TGCAGCGTAGGACAGATGAACACTGAAGCTTTCTTT,many,NA,TRBV29-1,TRBJ1-1
CASSYRVNQPQHF,TGTGCCAGCAGTTATAGGGTTAATCAGCCCCAGCATTTT,few,NA,TRBV6-2/TRBV6-3,TRBJ1-5
CASSVGQGSYNEQFF,TGTGCCAGCTCGGTGGGGCAGGGCTCCTACAATGAGCAGTTCTTC,few,NA,TRBV6-1,TRBJ2-1
CASSLSVARRSTDTQYF,TGTGCCAGCAGCTTGTCGGTCGCCCGGCGATCCACAGATACGCAGTATTTT,NA,NA,TRBV5-4,TRBJ2-3
CASSPPKVLGNEQFF,TGTGCCAGCTCACCACCGAAGGTCCTCGGCAATGAGCAGTTCTTC,few,NA,TRBV18,TRBJ2-1
CASSSYLANYGYTF,TGTGCCAGCAGTTCTTACCTTGCTAACTATGGCTACACCTTC,NA,NA,TRBV28,TRBJ1-2
CSASGVGEQYF,TGCAGTGCTAGCGGGGTGGGAGAGCAGTACTTC,NA,NA,TRBV20-1,TRBJ2-7
CSARWAGGLISQETQYF,TGCAGTGCTAGGTGGGCAGGGGGATTGATTAGCCAAGAGACCCAGTACTTC,few,TRBD1,TRBV20-1,TRBJ2-5
CASMGSGRGPNTIYF,TGTGCCAGCATGGGGTCTGGCAGGGGGCCGAACACCATATATTTT,NA,TRBD1,TRBV6-6,TRBJ1-3
CASSYSSEGEQPQHF,TGTGCCAGCAGTTACTCGAGCGAAGGTGAGCAGCCCCAGCATTTT,NA,NA,TRBV6-5,TRBJ1-5
CASSSFETPLGRQYF,TGTGCCAGCAGTTCGTTCGAGACGCCGCTTGGGAGGCAGTACTTC,few,NA,TRBV12-3/TRBV12-4,TRBJ2-7
CAISRGQGDQPQHF,TGTGCCATCAGTCGGGGACAGGGAGATCAGCCCCAGCATTTT,few,TRBD1,TRBV10-3,TRBJ1-5
CASSLVWPDTEAFF,TGCGCCAGCAGCTTGGTTTGGCCAGACACTGAAGCTTTCTTT,NA,NA,TRBV5-1,TRBJ1-1
CSVGRGLAGRDTQYF,TGCAGCGTTGGACGGGGACTAGCGGGGAGAGATACGCAGTATTTT,NA,TRBD2,TRBV29-1,TRBJ2-3
CASSSGVRGQKLFF,TGCGCCAGCAGCTCAGGCGTGAGGGGGCAAAAACTGTTTTTT,few,TRBD1,TRBV5-1,TRBJ1-4
CASSFRATGVGTEAFF,TGTGCCAGCAGCTTCCGAGCCACAGGCGTAGGCACTGAAGCTTTCTTT,many,NA,TRBV6-5,TRBJ1-1
CSATGGGGGYTF,TGCAGTGCTACAGGGGGCGGTGGTGGCTACACCTTC,NA,TRBD1,TRBV20-1,TRBJ1-2
CASSQDPGGSLEQYF,TGCGCCAGCAGCCAAGATCCAGGGGGGTCCCTAGAGCAGTACTTC,many,NA,TRBV4-1,TRBJ2-7
CASSKAGSSYNSPLHF,TGTGCCAGCAGCAAGGCAGGGTCTTCCTATAATTCACCCCTCCACTTT,few,NA,TRBV5-5,TRBJ1-6
CASRTEQGRNTEAFF,TGTGCCAGCAGGACAGAACAGGGGCGGAACACTGAAGCTTTCTTT,few,TRBD1,TRBV12-3/TRBV12-4,TRBJ1-1
CASSFYRDDTEAFF,TGCGCCAGCAGCTTTTACAGGGATGACACTGAAGCTTTCTTT,few,NA,TRBV5-1,TRBJ1-1
CASSLASGGSETQYF,TGTGCCAGCAGCTTGGCAAGTGGGGGGTCGGAGACCCAGTACTTC,few,NA,TRBV5-4,TRBJ2-5
CASSEEGKAHNSPLHF,TGTGCCAGCAGTGAAGAGGGAAAAGCCCATAATTCACCCCTCCACTTT,NA,NA,TRBV2,TRBJ1-6
CATSDTDRETQYF,TGTGCCACCAGTGATACCGACCGGGAGACCCAGTACTTC,few,NA,TRBV24-1,TRBJ2-5